This entry is about one T cell receptor beta chain. Its antigen remains unidentified. TCRdb processed the 5' RACE reads anew with MiXCR; each CDR3 protein has one entry. The data hold 150,000 to 200,000 distinct CDR3 sequences, with 10% to 15% observed a single time. The sample comes from a study of CD8 T cells in ankylosing spondylitis. Trimming took off 4 bases at V and 6 bases at J, with 17 bases between the two ends. This CDR3 region has 14 residues. Per germline, CDR1 SGHRS and CDR2 YFSETQ. Study-wide results and limits: A motif in TCR beta, a set of fewer than ten highly homologous variants, appeared characteristic of ankylosing spondylitis blood. Disease-linked clones, CD8+, were relatively rare in peripheral blood.

The origin of this receptor is a female donor with ankylosing spondylitis or in good health (not recorded which). The rearrangement joins TRBV5-1 to TRBJ2-7; D may be TRBD1 (6 bases). Sample: blood, either unsorted or a sorted T cell fraction (not recorded which). Here the CDR3 DNA reads TGCGCCAGCAGCCCTACGGACAGTGTACTCGAGCAGTACTTC. Its protein product is CASSPTDSVLEQYF.